This T cell receptor (beta chain) came from a study of OX40 agonist ivuxolimab in advanced cancers. Study summary: Patients got intravenous ivuxolimab at 0.01 to 10 mg/kg every 2 weeks. Therapy given before enrollment (anti-PD-1, anti-PD-L1 or anti-CTLA-4) was allowed, and roughly 41% had some.

Study-wide findings and caveats: Doses of 0.1 to 3.0 mg/kg were accompanied by clonal expansion of CD4+ and CD8+ blood T cells by week 6. Researchers did not establish what antigens the expanded peripheral T cells target.

V lost 0 bases and J 3 bases, leaving 8 bases between the germline ends. The V gene's germline CDR1 is MNHNY and CDR2 SVGAGI (reference sequence). There are 14 residues in the CDR3. This clone was recorded once. Its cognate antigen is unknown. Some clones are missing from TCRdb's copy, which holds only in-frame ones; the method was immunoSEQ multiplex PCR. Among tens of thousands of clones, 80% to 90% were seen once, and the ten largest hold roughly 1.9%. Specimen: CD4+ or CD8+ T cells sorted from blood, collected in a trial of the OX40 agonist ivuxolimab. This receptor was obtained from an adult with an advanced solid tumor such as melanoma, head and neck, liver or kidney cancer. The chain combines TRBV6-6 with TRBJ2-5; D ambiguous. This CDR3 is CASSYSRAKETQYF. The DNA for the CDR3 is TGTGCCAGCAGTTACTCCCGAGCTAAAGAGACCCAGTACTTC.